The following is a T cell receptor beta chain sequence with its context. Its antigen is still unknown. This entry comes from a study of cytomegalovirus exposure and HLA in healthy donors. Study-level results: In vitro assays verified that three CMV-associated chains recognized CMV antigens specifically. High specificity and sensitivity for cytomegalovirus status were reported for the classifier. Cytomegalovirus-associated status was assigned to approximately 160 TCR beta chains. Rarity characterized most TCR sequences, yet some public TCRs appeared in many donors.

The protocol was immunoSEQ multiplex PCR, while the TCRdb copy is restricted to in-frame clones and leaves out a portion. Of approximately 180,000 clones listed, roughly 89% are singletons. Sequencing was performed on PBMCs. The sequence was obtained from a woman in her twenties or thirties in good health and CMV-seronegative.

The CDR3 sequence: CASSPRAGESYEQYF. CDR3 DNA: TGTGCCAGCAGCCCTAGGGCAGGGGAATCCTACGAGCAGTACTTC. This rearrangement joins TRBV6-5 to TRBJ2-7; D possibly corresponds to TRBD1 (6 bases). Trimming removed 6 bases from V and 1 base from J, with 16 bases in between. The length of the CDR3 is 15 residues. Germline V CDR1 and CDR2: MNHEY, SVGAGI.